These T cell receptor beta chains were read from a single sample in a study of T cell responses to AZD1222 COVID-19 vaccine. The assay was immunoSEQ multiplex PCR, and TCRdb's table has in-frame clones only and misses some. The data show tens of thousands of clones, around nine tenths seen once. This material consisted of peripheral blood, taken on day 0 of AZD1222 vaccination. The receptors here all came from an adult in good health. Both conserved end residues are part of each CDR3. A D gene is named only where the DNA matches it firmly. Clone size is given for some rows only: seen once, a few or many times, or a class if the clone is expanded.

j_gene	abundance	len	v_gene	d_gene	CDR3aa	CDR3nt
TRBJ1-5	.	14	TRBV19	.	CASSIQGGGQPQHF	TGTGCCAGTAGTATTCAGGGTGGGGGTCAGCCCCAGCATTTT
TRBJ2-3	.	11	TRBV11-3	.	CASSSTDTQYF	TGTGCCAGCAGCTCCACAGATACGCAGTATTTT
TRBJ1-2	once	12	TRBV30	TRBD1	CAWSVGTGFFTF	TGTGCCTGGAGTGTAGGGACAGGTTTTTTCACCTTC
TRBJ1-2	.	14	TRBV5-5	TRBD1	CASSTGTGTYGYTF	TGTGCCAGCAGCACCGGGACAGGGACCTATGGCTACACCTTC
TRBJ1-3	.	16	TRBV18	TRBD1	CASSPTGGFDGNTIYF	TGTGCCAGCTCACCGACAGGGGGTTTTGATGGAAACACCATATATTTT
TRBJ1-1	.	12	TRBV6-6	.	CASSYGDTEAFF	TGTGCCAGCAGTTACGGGGACACTGAAGCTTTCTTT
TRBJ1-5	.	20	TRBV10-3	.	CAISESIYLRGAHSNQPQHF	TGTGCCATCAGTGAGTCGATATATTTACGGGGGGCCCATAGCAATCAGCCCCAGCATTTT
TRBJ2-1	.	15	TRBV7-2	.	CASSLEAGRYNEQFF	TGTGCCAGCAGCTTAGAGGCGGGAAGGTACAATGAGCAGTTCTTC
TRBJ2-1	.	18	TRBV11-3	TRBD2	CASSLVRARGRAYNEQFF	TGTGCCAGCAGCTTAGTCAGGGCACGCGGGAGGGCCTACAATGAGCAGTTCTTC
TRBJ2-3	.	14	TRBV13	.	CASSLVARTDTQYF	TGTGCCAGCAGCTTAGTGGCCCGAACAGATACGCAGTATTTT
TRBJ1-3	.	14	TRBV14	.	CASSQVSAGNTIYF	TGTGCCAGCAGCCAAGTATCAGCTGGAAACACCATATATTTT
TRBJ2-3	.	14	TRBV27	.	CASSLGHPTDTQYF	TGTGCCAGCAGTCTGGGACACCCCACAGATACGCAGTATTTT
TRBJ1-1	.	13	TRBV19	.	CATAIGGNTEAFF	TGTGCCACCGCGATAGGGGGAAACACTGAAGCTTTCTTT
TRBJ2-5	.	15	TRBV19	.	CASSSQAQGQETQYF	TGTGCCAGTAGTAGCCAGGCCCAGGGTCAAGAGACCCAGTACTTC
TRBJ1-2	.	16	TRBV5-5	.	CASSLSFGPVNYGYTF	TGTGCCAGCAGCTTGTCTTTTGGGCCGGTTAACTATGGCTACACCTTC
TRBJ2-2	.	18	TRBV24-1	TRBD1	CATSEDRTGVANTGELFF	TGTGCCACCAGTGAAGATAGGACAGGGGTCGCGAACACCGGGGAGCTGTTTTTT
TRBJ2-7	.	14	TRBV7-8	.	CASSLGFQGGEQYF	TGTGCCAGCAGCTTAGGTTTCCAGGGCGGAGAGCAGTACTTC
TRBJ1-5	.	13	TRBV19	.	CASSNSGNQPQHF	TGTGCCAGTAGTAATTCTGGGAATCAGCCCCAGCATTTT
TRBJ1-2	.	18	TRBV11-3	TRBD1	CASSLALGQGASNYGYTF	TGTGCCAGCAGCTTAGCGCTGGGACAGGGGGCGTCTAACTATGGCTACACCTTC
TRBJ1-4	.	14	TRBV19	.	CASSPAGPGEKLFF	TGTGCCAGTAGTCCCGCGGGGCCAGGTGAAAAACTGTTTTTT
TRBJ1-4	few	16	TRBV5-1	TRBD1	CASSLDGQGSNEKLFF	TGCGCCAGCAGCCTGGACGGACAGGGCTCTAATGAAAAACTGTTTTTT
TRBJ1-2	.	16	TRBV11-3	.	CASSLEGRGGSYGYTF	TGTGCCAGCAGCTTAGAGGGCAGGGGAGGAAGCTATGGCTACACCTTC
TRBJ2-1	.	19	TRBV13	.	CASSLPPLGVGPYYNEQFF	TGTGCCAGCAGCTTACCCCCCTTGGGGGTGGGGCCGTACTACAATGAGCAGTTCTTC
TRBJ2-1	few	15	TRBV3-1/TRBV3-2	TRBD1	CASSQVGTGSNEQFF	TGTGCCAGCAGCCAGGTCGGGACAGGGTCGAATGAGCAGTTCTTC
TRBJ1-4	few	14	TRBV2	.	CASSQFSDGEKLFF	TGTGCCAGCAGTCAATTCTCGGATGGGGAAAAACTGTTTTTT
TRBJ2-7	once	15	TRBV28	.	CASSFQGLGGYEQYF	TGTGCCAGCAGTTTTCAAGGGTTGGGAGGTTACGAGCAGTACTTC
TRBJ1-5	.	11	TRBV12-3/TRBV12-4	.	CASGKDQPQHF	TGTGCCAGCGGGAAGGATCAGCCCCAGCATTTT
TRBJ1-4	.	16	TRBV5-1	.	CASSLAPQGLNEKLFF	TGCGCCAGCAGCTTGGCCCCACAGGGCCTTAATGAAAAACTGTTTTTT
TRBJ1-1	few	14	TRBV6-4	.	CASSPDGEGTEAFF	TGTGCCAGCAGCCCCGACGGGGAAGGGACTGAAGCTTTCTTT
TRBJ2-3	.	15	TRBV11-2	TRBD2	CASRVLAGGTDTQYF	TGTGCCAGCAGGGTACTAGCGGGGGGCACAGATACGCAGTATTTT
TRBJ1-1	.	12	TRBV29-1	.	CSVEPTNTEAFF	TGCAGCGTTGAACCCACGAACACTGAAGCTTTCTTT
TRBJ2-5	.	14	TRBV6-6	TRBD1	CASSYQGQGETQYF	TGTGCCAGCAGTTACCAGGGACAGGGTGAGACCCAGTACTTC
TRBJ1-1	few	15	TRBV5-1	TRBD1	CASSPLLTGGTEAFF	TGCGCCAGCAGCCCCTTACTCACAGGGGGAACTGAAGCTTTCTTT